A few counts support the clone carrying this TCR beta chain. As yet, its antigen is unknown. This specimen belongs to a study of neoadjuvant nivolumab and ipilimumab in lung cancer. General study findings and limits: TCR richness and clonality were higher in tumors than adjacent uninvolved lung. A small number of samples were TCR sequenced. Resected-tumor TCR richness correlated positively with pretherapy blood richness.

This CDR3 spans 15 amino acids. Germline V gives CDR1 KGHSH, CDR2 LQKENI. J lost 7 bases, V lost 5 bases, and 6 bases had no gene match. Measured with immunoSEQ multiplex PCR; TCRdb has only the in-frame clones, and not every one. The sample holds approximately 7,200 clones; around 85% are singletons and the top ten take roughly 6.6%. This chain connects TRBV18 to TRBJ2-1, with 12 bases lining up with TRBD2. This clonotype originated in an adult with non-small cell lung cancer. Sequenced material: tumor tissue, taken after neoadjuvant nivolumab, alone or with ipilimumab, at or shortly before surgery. The CDR3 region has the DNA TGTGCCAGCTCAGCTCTCGGGACTAGCGGGAATGAGCAGTTCTTC. Translation: CASSALGTSGNEQFF. Filled out from reference TRBV18 and TRBJ2-1, the complete variable domain reads NAGVMQNPRHLVRRRGQEARLRCSPMKGHSHVYWYRQLPEEGLKFMVYLQKENIIDESGMPKERFSAEFPKEGPSILRIQQVVRGDSAAYFCASSALGTSGNEQFFGPGTRLTVL.